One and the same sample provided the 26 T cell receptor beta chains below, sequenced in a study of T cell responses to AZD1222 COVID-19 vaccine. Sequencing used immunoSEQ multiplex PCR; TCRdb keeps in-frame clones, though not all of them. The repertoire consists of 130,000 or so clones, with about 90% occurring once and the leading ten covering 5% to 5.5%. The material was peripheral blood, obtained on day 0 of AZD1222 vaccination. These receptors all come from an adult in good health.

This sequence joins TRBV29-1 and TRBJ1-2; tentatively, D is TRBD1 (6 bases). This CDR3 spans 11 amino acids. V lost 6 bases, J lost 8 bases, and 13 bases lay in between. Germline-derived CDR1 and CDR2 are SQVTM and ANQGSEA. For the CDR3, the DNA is TGCAGCGTGGACCTGGGGGCCGGCTACACCTTC. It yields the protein CSVDLGAGYTF.

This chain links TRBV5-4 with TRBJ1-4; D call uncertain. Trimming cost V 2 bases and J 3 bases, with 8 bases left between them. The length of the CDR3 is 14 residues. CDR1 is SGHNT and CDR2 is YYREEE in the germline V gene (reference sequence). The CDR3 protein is CASSLGWPNEKLFF. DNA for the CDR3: TGTGCCAGCAGCTTAGGCTGGCCTAATGAAAAACTGTTTTTT. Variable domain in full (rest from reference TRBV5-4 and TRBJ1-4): ETGVTQSPTHLIKTRGQQVTLRCSSQSGHNTVSWYQQALGQGPQFIFQYYREEENGRGNFPPRFSGLQFPNYSSELNVNALELDDSALYLCASSLGWPNEKLFFGSGTQLSVL.

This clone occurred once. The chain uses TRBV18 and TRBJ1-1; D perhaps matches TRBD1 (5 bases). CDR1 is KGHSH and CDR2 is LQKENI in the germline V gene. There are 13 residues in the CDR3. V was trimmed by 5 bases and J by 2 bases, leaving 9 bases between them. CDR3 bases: TGTGCCAGCTCATCGAGGGGAAACACTGAAGCTTTCTTT. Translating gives CASSSRGNTEAFF. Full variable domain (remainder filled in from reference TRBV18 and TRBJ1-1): NAGVMQNPRHLVRRRGQEARLRCSPMKGHSHVYWYRQLPEEGLKFMVYLQKENIIDESGMPKERFSAEFPKEGPSILRIQQVVRGDSAAYFCASSSRGNTEAFFGQGTRLTVV.

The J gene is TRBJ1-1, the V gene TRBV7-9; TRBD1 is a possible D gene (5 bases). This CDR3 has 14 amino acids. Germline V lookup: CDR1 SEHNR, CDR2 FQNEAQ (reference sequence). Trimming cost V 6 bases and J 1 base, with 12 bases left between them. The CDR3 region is CASRLGTGNTEAFF. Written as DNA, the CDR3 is TGTGCCAGCAGACTCGGGACGGGGAACACTGAAGCTTTCTTT.

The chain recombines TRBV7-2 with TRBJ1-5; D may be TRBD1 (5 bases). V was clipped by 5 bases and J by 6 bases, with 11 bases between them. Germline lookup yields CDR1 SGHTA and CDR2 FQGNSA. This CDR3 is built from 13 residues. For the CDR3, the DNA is TGTGCCAGCAGCACCGGGACGGCTCAGCCCCAGCATTTT. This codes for CASSTGTAQPQHF.

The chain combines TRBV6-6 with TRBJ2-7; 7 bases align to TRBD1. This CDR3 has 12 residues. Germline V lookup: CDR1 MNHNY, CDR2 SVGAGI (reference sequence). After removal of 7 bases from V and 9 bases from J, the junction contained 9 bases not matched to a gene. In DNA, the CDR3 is TGTGCCAGCAATACAGGGGACGGAGTGCAGTACTTC. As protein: CASNTGDGVQYF.

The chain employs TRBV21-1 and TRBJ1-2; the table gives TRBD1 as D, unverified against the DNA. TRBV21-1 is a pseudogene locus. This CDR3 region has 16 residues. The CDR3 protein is CASSKQHRGQHYGYTF. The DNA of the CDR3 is TGTGCCAGCAGCAAACAACACAGGGGACAACACTATGGCTACACCTTC.

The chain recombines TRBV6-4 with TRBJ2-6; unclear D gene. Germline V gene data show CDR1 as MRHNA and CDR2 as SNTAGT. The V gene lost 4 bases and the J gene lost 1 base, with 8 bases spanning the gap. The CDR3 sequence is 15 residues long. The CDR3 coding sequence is TGTGCCAGCAGTGTCTCGGGTTCTGGGGCCAACGTCCTGACTTTC. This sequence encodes CASSVSGSGANVLTF.

CDR3 region: CASSEASGNEQYF. In DNA, the CDR3 is TGTGCCAGCTCAGAAGCTTCAGGGAACGAGCAGTACTTC. The J gene is TRBJ2-7, the V gene TRBV18; D perhaps matches TRBD1 (5 bases). Germline-derived CDR1 and CDR2 are KGHSH and LQKENI. V was cut by 5 bases and J by 5 bases, with 13 bases left in between. The CDR3 covers 13 residues.

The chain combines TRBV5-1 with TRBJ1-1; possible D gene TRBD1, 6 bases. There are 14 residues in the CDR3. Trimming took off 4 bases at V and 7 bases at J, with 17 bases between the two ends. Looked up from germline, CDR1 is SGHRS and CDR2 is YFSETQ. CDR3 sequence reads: CASSPDWGADEAFF. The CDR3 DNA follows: TGCGCCAGCAGCCCGGACTGGGGGGCGGATGAAGCTTTCTTT.

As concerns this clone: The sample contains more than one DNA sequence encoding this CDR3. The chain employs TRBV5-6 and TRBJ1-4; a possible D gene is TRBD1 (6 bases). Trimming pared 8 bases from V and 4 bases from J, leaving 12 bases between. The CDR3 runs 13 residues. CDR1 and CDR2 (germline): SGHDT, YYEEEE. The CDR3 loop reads CASRGQLNEKLFF. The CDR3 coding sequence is TGTGCCAGTCGCGGACAGCTTAATGAAAAACTGTTTTTT.

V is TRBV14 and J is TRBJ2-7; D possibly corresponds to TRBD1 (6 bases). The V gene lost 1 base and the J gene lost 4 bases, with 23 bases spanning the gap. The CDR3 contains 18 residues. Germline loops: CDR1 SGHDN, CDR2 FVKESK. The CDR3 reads CASSQVTGMNRDLYEQYF. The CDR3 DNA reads TGTGCCAGCAGCCAAGTTACGGGAATGAACAGGGACCTATACGAGCAGTACTTC.

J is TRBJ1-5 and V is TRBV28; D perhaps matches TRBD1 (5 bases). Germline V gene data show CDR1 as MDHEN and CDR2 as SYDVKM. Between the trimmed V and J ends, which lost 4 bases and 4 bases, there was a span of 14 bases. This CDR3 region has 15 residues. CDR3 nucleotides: TGTGCCAGCAGTTGGGAAAGGGGTAGAAATCAGCCCCAGCATTTT. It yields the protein CASSWERGRNQPQHF.

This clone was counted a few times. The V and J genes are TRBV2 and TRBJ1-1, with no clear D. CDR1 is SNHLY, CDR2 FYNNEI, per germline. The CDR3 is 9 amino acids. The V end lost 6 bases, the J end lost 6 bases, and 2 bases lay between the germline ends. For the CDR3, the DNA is TGTGCCAGCAGCTCTGAAGCTTTCTTT. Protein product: CASSSEAFF.

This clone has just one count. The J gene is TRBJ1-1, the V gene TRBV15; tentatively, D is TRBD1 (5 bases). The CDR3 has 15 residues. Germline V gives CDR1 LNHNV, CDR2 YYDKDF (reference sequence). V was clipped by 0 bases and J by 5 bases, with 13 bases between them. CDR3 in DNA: TGTGCCACCAGCAGAGACTGGGACGTGGGGACTGAAGCTTTCTTT. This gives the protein CATSRDWDVGTEAFF.

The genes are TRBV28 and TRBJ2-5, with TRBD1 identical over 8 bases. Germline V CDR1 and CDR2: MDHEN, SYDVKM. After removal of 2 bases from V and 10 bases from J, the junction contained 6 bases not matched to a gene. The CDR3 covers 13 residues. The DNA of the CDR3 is TGTGCCAGCAGTTTAGACAGGGGCACAGGCCAGTACTTC. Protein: CASSLDRGTGQYF.

This CDR3 is CASATGGYGYTF. CDR3 DNA sequence: TGTGCCAGCGCGACCGGCGGATATGGCTACACCTTC. The chain carries TRBV2 and TRBJ1-2; D not certain. With 8 bases removed from V and 5 bases from J, the gap between germline ends came to 12 bases. The CDR3 is made up of 12 amino acids. Looked up from germline, CDR1 is SNHLY and CDR2 is FYNNEI.

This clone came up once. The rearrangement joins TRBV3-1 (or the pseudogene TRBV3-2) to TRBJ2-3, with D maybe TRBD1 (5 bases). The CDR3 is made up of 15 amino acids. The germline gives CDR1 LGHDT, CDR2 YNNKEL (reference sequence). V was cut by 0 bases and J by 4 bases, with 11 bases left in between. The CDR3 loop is CASSQDQGVADTQYF. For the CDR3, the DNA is TGTGCCAGCAGCCAAGACCAGGGTGTCGCAGATACGCAGTATTTT.

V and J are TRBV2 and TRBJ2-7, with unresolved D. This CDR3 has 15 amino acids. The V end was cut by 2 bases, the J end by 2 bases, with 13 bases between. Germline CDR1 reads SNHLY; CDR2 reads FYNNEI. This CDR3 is CASSERPSLPYEQYF. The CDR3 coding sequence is TGTGCCAGCAGTGAAAGGCCGTCCCTCCCCTACGAGCAGTACTTC.

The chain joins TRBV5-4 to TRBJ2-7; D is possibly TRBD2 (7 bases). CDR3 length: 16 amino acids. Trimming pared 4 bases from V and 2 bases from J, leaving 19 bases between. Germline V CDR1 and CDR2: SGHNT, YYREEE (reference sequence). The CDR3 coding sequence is TGTGCCAGCAGCCCAAAGGGGGGGTCTACACCCTACGAGCAGTACTTC. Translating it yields CASSPKGGSTPYEQYF.

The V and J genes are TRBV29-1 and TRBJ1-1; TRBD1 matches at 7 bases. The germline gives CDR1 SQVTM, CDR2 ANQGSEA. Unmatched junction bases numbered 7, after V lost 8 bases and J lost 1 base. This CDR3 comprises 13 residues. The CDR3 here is CSTQQGTNTEAFF. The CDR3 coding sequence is TGCAGCACCCAACAGGGGACGAACACTGAAGCTTTCTTT.

CDR3 bases: TGTGCCAGCAGCAAGACTAGCGGGAGGGCGGGGGAGACCCAGTACTTC. It is translated as CASSKTSGRAGETQYF. The J gene is TRBJ2-5, the V gene TRBV5-4; 14 positions agree with TRBD2. The CDR3 is 16 residues long. Germline V gene data show CDR1 as SGHNT and CDR2 as YYREEE (reference sequence). Trimming took 4 bases from V and 5 from J; bases not matched to a gene: 7.

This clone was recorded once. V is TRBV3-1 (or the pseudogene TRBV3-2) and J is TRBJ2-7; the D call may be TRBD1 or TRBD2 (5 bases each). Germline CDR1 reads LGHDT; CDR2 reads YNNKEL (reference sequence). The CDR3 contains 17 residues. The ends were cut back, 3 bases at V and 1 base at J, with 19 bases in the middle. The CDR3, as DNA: TGTGCCAGCAGCCAGGGGGTTAGCCCGATTTTATCCTACGAGCAGTACTTC. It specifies CASSQGVSPILSYEQYF.

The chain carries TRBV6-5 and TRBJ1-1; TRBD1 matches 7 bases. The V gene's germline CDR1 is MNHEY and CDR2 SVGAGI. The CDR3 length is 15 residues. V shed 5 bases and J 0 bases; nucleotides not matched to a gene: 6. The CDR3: CASSKTTGLNTEAFF. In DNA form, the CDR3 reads TGTGCCAGCAGTAAGACGACAGGGCTGAACACTGAAGCTTTCTTT.

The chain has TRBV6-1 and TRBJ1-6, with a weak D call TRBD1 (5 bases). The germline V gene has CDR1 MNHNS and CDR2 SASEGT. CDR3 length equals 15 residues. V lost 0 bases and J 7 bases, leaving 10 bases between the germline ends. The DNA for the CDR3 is TGTGCCAGCAGTGAAGCCGGGGGGAGGAATTCACCCCTCCACTTT. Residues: CASSEAGGRNSPLHF.

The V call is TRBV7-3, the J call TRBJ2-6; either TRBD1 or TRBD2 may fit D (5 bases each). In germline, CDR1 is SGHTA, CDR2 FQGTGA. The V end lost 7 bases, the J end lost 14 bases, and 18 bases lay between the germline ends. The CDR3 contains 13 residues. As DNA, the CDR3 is TGTGCCAGCACCCCCGGGGCTGGGGATCTCCTGACTTTC. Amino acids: CASTPGAGDLLTF.